The following is a T cell receptor (beta chain) sequence with its context. The CDR3 spans 12 residues. Germline CDR1 reads SGHDT; CDR2 reads YYEEEE. V shed 4 bases and J shed 5 bases, with 10 bases lying between them. These data come from a study of blood T cell repertoires in COVID-19. The data were produced by immunoSEQ multiplex PCR, yet TCRdb's version contains in-frame clones alone and is incomplete. The sample contains roughly 150,000 clones, just over 85% of which appear only once. Sequencing was performed on PBMCs or T cells enriched from blood (not recorded which). This TCR was sampled from a man aged 45-65 years who had recovered from COVID-19. The chain links TRBV5-6 to TRBJ2-7; D gene uncertain. In DNA, the CDR3 is TGTGCCAGCAGCCGTCGATCAGACGAGCAGTACTTC. Amino acids: CASSRRSDEQYF.